These T cell receptor beta chains were read from a single sample in a study of T cell responses to AZD1222 COVID-19 vaccine. Clones were read by immunoSEQ multiplex PCR, and TCRdb kept only the in-frame ones, dropping some. The sample yields 95,000 to 100,000 clones, more than 75% seen once. The sequencing here drew on peripheral blood, taken 28 days after the second AZD1222 dose. The source is an adult who received the AZD1222 COVID-19 vaccine. Each CDR3 is given with its conserved first and last residue. D genes are given only for firm matches. Only part of the rows carry a size: once, few, many, or a class if the clone is expanded.

- TRBJ1-2 15 - TRBV5-4 TGTGCCAGCAGCCTTAGCGGGACTGGTCCCCTCGGCTACACCTTC CASSLSGTGPLGYTF
- TRBJ1-5 13 - TRBV30 TGTGCCTGGAGTGCGCAGGGCGGGCAGCCCCAGCATTTT CAWSAQGGQPQHF
- TRBJ2-3 15 - TRBV19 TGTGCCAGTAGTATACGAGGGGCCGGCACAGATACGCAGTATTTT CASSIRGAGTDTQYF
- TRBJ1-1 17 - TRBV5-1 TGCGCCAGCAGCTTGTCTTTAGCGCAGACCGTGAACACTGAAGCTTTCTTT CASSLSLAQTVNTEAFF
- TRBJ1-2 15 - TRBV6-1 TGTGCCAGCAGTGACGGGACCCACGGCGGGAATGGCTACACCTTC CASSDGTHGGNGYTF
- TRBJ1-2 14 - TRBV5-1 TGCGCCAGCAGCGTCACACAGGGATCGAATGGCTACACCTTC CASSVTQGSNGYTF
- TRBJ1-1 10 - TRBV20-1 TGCAGTGCCCGGGGACAAAAAGCTTTCTTT CSARGQKAFF
TRBD1 TRBJ2-6 16 - TRBV2 TGTGCCAGCAGACCGACAGGGGGCTCTGGGGCCAACGTCCTGACTTTC CASRPTGGSGANVLTF
TRBD1 TRBJ1-2 13 - TRBV10-3 TGTGCCAGCTGGACAGGGGAGGGGTATGGCTACACCTTC CASWTGEGYGYTF
- TRBJ1-5 13 - TRBV7-6 TGTGCCAGCAGCCGGGGACTCCTTCAGCCCCAGCATTTT CASSRGLLQPQHF
TRBD2 TRBJ2-1 19 - TRBV7-8 TGTGCCAGCAGCTTATCCCTAGCGGGAGCGGAGGTCTTCTACAATGAGCAGTTCTTC CASSLSLAGAEVFYNEQFF
- TRBJ1-5 12 - TRBV7-9 TGTGCCAGCAGCCCGGGCAATCAGCCCCAGCATTTT CASSPGNQPQHF
TRBD2 TRBJ2-1 18 - TRBV28 TGTGCCAGCAGCGGGACTAGTCGAGACCGATACTCCTACAATGAGCAGTTCTTC CASSGTSRDRYSYNEQFF
- TRBJ2-7 13 - TRBV30 TGTGCCTGGAGTCGGGGGTATCCTCCCGAGCAGTACTTC CAWSRGYPPEQYF
TRBD1 TRBJ2-2 16 - TRBV5-1 TGCGCCAGTAGATACACGGGACAGCTGAACACCGGGGAGCTGTTTTTT CASRYTGQLNTGELFF
- TRBJ2-3 14 - TRBV28 TGTGCCAGCAGCCCCGGGCAGGGCACAGATACGCAGTATTTT CASSPGQGTDTQYF
- TRBJ2-7 18 - TRBV11-2 TGTGCCAGCAGCTTAGATTCGGGGCAGGCAGGGTGGGGATACGAGCAGTACTTC CASSLDSGQAGWGYEQYF
TRBD1 TRBJ2-4 16 once TRBV13 TGTGCCAGCAGCAGACAGGGGACTTTTGTCAAAAACATTCAGTACTTC CASSRQGTFVKNIQYF
- TRBJ1-5 12 - TRBV19 TGTGCCAGTCGCCCCTCGGGGCAGCCCCAGCATTTT CASRPSGQPQHF
- TRBJ1-2 15 - TRBV4-3 TGCGCCAGCAGCCAAGACATAGGGGGAAACTATGGCTACACCTTC CASSQDIGGNYGYTF
TRBD1 TRBJ2-3 16 - TRBV5-6 TGTGCCAGCAGCACCGACAGGGGGCGAGGGACAGATACGCAGTATTTT CASSTDRGRGTDTQYF
- TRBJ1-4 13 - TRBV18 TGTGCCAGCTCGCTCGGGAGACTTGAAAAACTGTTTTTT CASSLGRLEKLFF